Below are 22 T cell receptor beta chains sequenced from a single sample in a study of metastatic and nonmetastatic thyroid tumors (dated by TCRdb to 2020 to 2021). No patient had received any treatment before thyroid surgery. The protocol used for the library was PCR. Sequenced using an Illumina HiSeq 4000. TCRdb took the public reads, trimmed them with fastp at Q25, ran MiXCR for clone calling and kept in-frame beta chains. This sample holds roughly 38,000 clones; 19% were observed only once. The ten largest account for around 20% of the sample. Specimen: blood. These receptors came from a female donor with papillary thyroid cancer or a benign thyroid nodule (not recorded which). Some clones in this sample may be carry-over from other donors' samples.

In this sample, this clone turned up a few times. Just one base apart from a much larger clone, this may be a read error. The identical CDR3 is also encoded by other nucleotide sequences in the sample. The rearrangement links TRBV29-1 to TRBJ2-5, with no clear D. CDR1 and CDR2 from the germline V gene are SQVTM and ANQGSEA. This CDR3 has 13 residues. The CDR3 loop is CSVEWVNQETQYF. As DNA, the CDR3 is TGCAGCGTTGAATGGGTAAATCAAGAGACCCAGTACTTT.

This clone was recorded many times. Different DNA sequences within this sample yield the same CDR3. The chain carries TRBV18 and TRBJ2-1; the D gene could be TRBD1 or TRBD2 (5 bases each). CDR3 length: 14 amino acids. The ends were cut back, 4 bases at V and 8 bases at J, with 15 bases in the middle. Per germline, CDR1 KGHSH and CDR2 LQKENI. The chain's CDR3 is CASSLRGSRDEQFF. CDR3 DNA sequence: TGTGCCAGCTCACTACGGGGCTCTAGGGATGAGCAGTTCTTC. Full variable domain (missing parts from reference TRBV18 and TRBJ2-1): NAGVMQNPRHLVRRRGQEARLRCSPMKGHSHVYWYRQLPEEGLKFMVYLQKENIIDESGMPKERFSAEFPKEGPSILRIQQVVRGDSAAYFCASSLRGSRDEQFFGPGTRLTVL.

The table lists this clone with many counts. The chain uses TRBV7-9 and TRBJ2-1, with D uncertain. The CDR3 extends over 14 amino acids. Germline-derived CDR1 and CDR2 are SEHNR and FQNEAQ (reference sequence). The V end was cut by 3 bases, the J end by 8 bases, with 14 bases between. The CDR3 DNA sequence: TGTGCCAGCAGCTTTGGTGGGGATGGTGATGAGCAGTTCTTC. Translation: CASSFGGDGDEQFF.

This chain connects TRBV11-2 to TRBJ1-2; 7 bases are shared with TRBD1. This CDR3 is 15 amino acids long. J was trimmed by 7 bases and V by 0 bases; bases with no gene match: 8. Germline-derived CDR1 and CDR2 are SGHAT and FQNNGV. CDR3 nucleotide sequence: TGTGCCAGCAGCTTAGATCGTGGCAGGGGGGGTGGCTACACCTTC. Translation: CASSLDRGRGGGYTF.

This clone was seen at least ten times. V usage is TRBV28 and J usage is TRBJ1-2; D is undetermined. In germline, CDR1 is MDHEN, CDR2 SYDVKM. The CDR3 is 14 amino acids. V shed 2 bases and J shed 6 bases, with 13 bases lying between them. CDR3 sequence (DNA): TGTGCCAGCAGTTTACCCCGGGCTGTTAATGGCTACACCTTC. Protein sequence: CASSLPRAVNGYTF.

This clone has a handful of counts. Possible read error: a much larger clone is one base away. The same CDR3 can be traced to other DNA sequences in this sample. This rearrangement joins TRBV20-1 to TRBJ1-4; D perhaps matches TRBD1 (5 bases). The germline V gene encodes CDR1 DFQATT and CDR2 SNEGSKA (reference sequence). Between the trimmed V and J ends, which lost 3 bases and 8 bases, there was a span of 16 bases. The CDR3 runs to 14 residues. The CDR3 region is CSASVGQGEEKLFF. The CDR3 coding sequence is TGCAGTGCTAGCGTCGGTCAGGGCGAGGAAAAACTGTTTTTT.

This clone came up once. The V gene is TRBV5-4, the J gene TRBJ1-2, with D uncertain. The V gene lost 4 bases and the J gene lost 0 bases, with 13 bases spanning the gap. The CDR3 loop spans 15 amino acids. Germline V gene data show CDR1 as SGHNT and CDR2 as YYREEE (reference sequence). The CDR3 region is CASSGGKHTNYGYTF. DNA for the CDR3: TGTGCCAGCAGCGGTGGCAAGCACACTAACTATGGCTACACCTTC.

This clone has a handful of counts. Germline and junction disagree at one end, which may indicate a read error. The V gene is TRBV20-1, the J gene TRBJ1-6; D perhaps matches TRBD1 (6 bases). Per germline, CDR1 DFQATT and CDR2 SNEGSKA (reference sequence). This CDR3 has 14 residues. The CDR3 coding sequence is TGCAGTTCTAGAGCCTGGACAGAGACTTCACCCCTCCACTTT. It codes for CSSRAWTETSPLHF.

This clone was seen repeatedly, ten times or more. A read error may account for a junction end that differs from germline. The rearrangement links TRBV28 to TRBJ1-4; no reliable D call. The CDR3 is 11 residues long. Germline V gene lookup returns CDR1 MDHEN and CDR2 SYDVKM. For the CDR3, the DNA is TGTGCCAGCAGTTCTAAGGAAAAACTGTTTTTT. Amino acids: CASSSKEKLFF.

This clone was observed at least ten times. The chain uses TRBV20-1 and TRBJ2-1, with TRBD2 identical over 9 bases. V shed 5 bases, J shed 8 bases, and the junction held 13 bases outside the gene matches. This CDR3 spans 15 amino acids. CDR1 DFQATT and CDR2 SNEGSKA come from the germline V gene (reference sequence). CDR3 sequence reads: CSAPQLGTSSHEQFF. CDR3 nucleotides: TGCAGTGCTCCCCAGTTGGGGACTAGCTCCCATGAGCAGTTCTTC.

The J gene is TRBJ2-7, the V gene TRBV5-6, with TRBD1 matching over 8 bases. The CDR3 has 12 amino acids. J lost 6 bases, V lost 5 bases, and 4 bases had no gene match. CDR1 is SGHDT, CDR2 YYEEEE, per germline. CDR3 nucleotide sequence: TGTGCCAGCAGACGGACAGGGACCGAGCAGTACTTC. Amino acid sequence: CASRRTGTEQYF.

This clone occurred many times. The chain is built from TRBV5-4 and TRBJ2-7; tentatively, D is TRBD1 or TRBD2 (5 bases each). Trimming removed 3 bases at V and 5 bases at J, with 15 bases between. CDR1 is SGHNT, CDR2 YYREEE, per germline (reference sequence). The CDR3 length is 14 residues. As DNA, the CDR3 is TGTGCCAGCAGCTCACCTATCGGGGCGGACGAGCAGTACTTC. Amino acids: CASSSPIGADEQYF. Supplemented by reference TRBV5-4 and TRBJ2-7, the full variable domain reads ETGVTQSPTHLIKTRGQQVTLRCSSQSGHNTVSWYQQALGQGPQFIFQYYREEENGRGNFPPRFSGLQFPNYSSELNVNALELDDSALYLCASSSPIGADEQYFGPGTRLTVT.

Comment on this clone: Other DNA sequences in the same sample also yield this CDR3. This chain joins TRBV5-4 and TRBJ2-7; D is possibly TRBD2 (5 bases). V lost 6 bases to trimming and J lost 6 bases, with 19 bases between them. In germline, CDR1 is SGHNT, CDR2 YYREEE (reference sequence). This CDR3 region has 14 residues. The CDR3 sequence: CASTSNDAGGEQYF. In nucleotides, the CDR3 is TGTGCCAGCACCTCTAATGACGCTGGAGGCGAGCAGTACTTC.

This clone showed up many times. The rearrangement uses TRBV7-2 and TRBJ2-7; 9 bases align to TRBD2. Germline trimming cut 5 bases from V and 2 bases from J; bases unmatched to any gene: 7. Per the germline V gene, CDR1 is SGHTA and CDR2 is FQGNSA. The CDR3 runs to 15 residues. The CDR3 loop reads CASSARTSETYEQYF. CDR3 bases: TGTGCCAGCAGCGCCCGGACTAGCGAAACCTACGAGCAGTACTTC.

This clone was observed at least ten times. The chain combines TRBV7-9 with TRBJ2-3; 7 bases align to TRBD2. Germline V gives CDR1 SEHNR, CDR2 FQNEAQ (reference sequence). Trimming cost V 2 bases and J 1 base; bases outside gene matches: 3. This CDR3 has 15 residues. The CDR3 coding sequence is TGTGCCAGCAGCTTATTAGCGGGTCGCACAGATACGCAGTATTTT. Translating gives CASSLLAGRTDTQYF.

This clone was recorded at least ten times. The genes are TRBV24-1 and TRBJ2-3; perhaps TRBD2 as D (6 bases). The CDR3 runs 14 residues. V gave up 4 bases and J gave up 8 bases, with 15 bases separating them. Germline V gene sequence: CDR1 KGHDR, CDR2 SFDVKD. The CDR3 DNA reads as TGTGCCACCAGTGACCCCGTTGTGGGGGGTACGCAGTATTTT. Translating it yields CATSDPVVGGTQYF.

This chain connects TRBV6-1 to TRBJ1-1, with D maybe TRBD1 (5 bases). Germline V gene lookup returns CDR1 MNHNS and CDR2 SASEGT. This CDR3 region has 14 residues. The V and J ends lost 3 bases and 0 bases respectively, with 8 bases between them. CDR3 residues: CASSDGTVNTEAFF. In DNA, the CDR3 is TGTGCCAGCAGTGACGGGACGGTGAACACTGAAGCTTTCTTT.

The chain links TRBV27 to TRBJ2-7; 8 bases are a match to TRBD1. The germline V gene encodes CDR1 MNHEY and CDR2 SMNVEV (reference sequence). The CDR3 totals 15 residues. The ends lost 1 base at V and 5 bases at J; junction bases unmatched: 7. The CDR3: CASSLFQGAIDEQYF. CDR3 nucleotide sequence: TGTGCCAGCAGTTTATTTCAGGGGGCGATCGACGAGCAGTACTTC.

This clone has ten or more counts. This sequence joins TRBV3-1 and TRBJ1-2; D unresolved. V lost 5 bases and J lost 5, with 9 bases in between. The CDR3 is made up of 12 amino acids. Germline V gene lookup returns CDR1 LGHDT and CDR2 YNNKEL (reference sequence). CDR3 protein: CASSTRGYGYTF. CDR3 bases: TGTGCCAGCAGCACCCGCGGGTATGGCTACACCTTC.

There are many counts of this clone. This sequence may be a read error, since a much larger clone differs from it by one base. This chain connects TRBV28 to TRBJ2-3; D gene ambiguous. The germline CDR1 and CDR2 sequences are MDHEN and SYDVKM. The CDR3 covers 13 residues. Trimming took off 2 bases at V and 11 bases at J, with 14 bases between the two ends. CDR3 in DNA: TGTGCCAGCAGTTTAGAGAGTCCCGGTATGCAGTATTTT. It is translated as CASSLESPGMQYF.

This clone was observed at least ten times. V usage is TRBV19 and J usage is TRBJ2-2; 7 nucleotides agree with TRBD1. Trimming at V came to 8 bases and at J to 5 bases, leaving 14 bases not matched to a gene. The CDR3 totals 16 residues. CDR1 is LNHDA and CDR2 is SQIVND in the germline V gene (reference sequence). This chain's CDR3 is CASGDRARGWTGELFF. CDR3 nucleotide sequence: TGTGCCAGTGGAGACAGGGCCAGGGGCTGGACCGGGGAGCTGTTTTTT.

The DNA for the CDR3 is TGTGCCAGCAGTTTCTTAGGGAGTTCTTCACCCCTCCACTTT. Translation gives CASSFLGSSSPLHF. V usage is TRBV28 and J usage is TRBJ1-6; no clear D. V was cut by 3 bases and J by 9 bases, with 12 bases left in between. This CDR3 contains 14 residues. In germline, CDR1 is MDHEN, CDR2 SYDVKM.